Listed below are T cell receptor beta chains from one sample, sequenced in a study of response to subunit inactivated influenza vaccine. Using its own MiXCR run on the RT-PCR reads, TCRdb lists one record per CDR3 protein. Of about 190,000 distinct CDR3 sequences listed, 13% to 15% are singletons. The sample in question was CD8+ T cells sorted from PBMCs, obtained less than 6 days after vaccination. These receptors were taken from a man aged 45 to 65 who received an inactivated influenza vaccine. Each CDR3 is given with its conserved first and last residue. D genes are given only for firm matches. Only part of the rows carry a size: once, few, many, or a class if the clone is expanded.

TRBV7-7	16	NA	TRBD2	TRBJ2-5	TGTGCTAGCAGCTCGGGACTAGCGGGGAGCCAAGAGACCCAGTACTTC	CASSSGLAGSQETQYF
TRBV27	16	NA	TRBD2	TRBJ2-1	TGTGCCAGCACATTTTTAGCGGGCCTCTCCTACAATGAGCAGTTCTTC	CASTFLAGLSYNEQFF
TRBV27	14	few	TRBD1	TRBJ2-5	TGTGCCAGCAACCCGGCAGGGGGCATCGAGACCCAGTACTTC	CASNPAGGIETQYF
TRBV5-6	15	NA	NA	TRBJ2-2	TGTGCCAGCAGCTTTGACGGAACAAACACCGGGGAGCTGTTTTTT	CASSFDGTNTGELFF
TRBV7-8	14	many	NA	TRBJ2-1	TGTGCCAGCAGCTTAGGTCTCTCCTACAATGAGCAGTTCTTC	CASSLGLSYNEQFF
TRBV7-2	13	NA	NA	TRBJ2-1	TGTGCCAGCAGCGAAACCCGAGGGGAGACCCAGTTCTTC	CASSETRGETQFF
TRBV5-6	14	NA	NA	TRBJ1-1	TGTGCCAGCAGCTTTGGCCCCGCGAACACTGAAGCTTTCTTT	CASSFGPANTEAFF
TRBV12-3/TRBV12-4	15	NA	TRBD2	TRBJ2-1	TGTGCCAGCAGTCCTGGGGGAGTGGGGGGGGATGAGCAGTTCTTC	CASSPGGVGGDEQFF
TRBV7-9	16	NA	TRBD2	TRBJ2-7	TGTGCCAGCAGTTCGTTCGCGCGGGGGTTAACCTACGAGCAGTACTTC	CASSSFARGLTYEQYF
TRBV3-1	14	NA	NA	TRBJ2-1	TGTGCCAGCAGCCAAGGGGGGCCTCACAATGAGCAGTTCTTC	CASSQGGPHNEQFF
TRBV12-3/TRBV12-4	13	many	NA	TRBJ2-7	TGTGCCAGCAGTTTGAGGGCCTCCTACGAGCAGTACTTC	CASSLRASYEQYF
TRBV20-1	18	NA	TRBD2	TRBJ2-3	TGCAGTGCTAGAAGACTAGCGGGAGGTTACCTTATGACAGATACGCAGTATTTT	CSARRLAGGYLMTDTQYF
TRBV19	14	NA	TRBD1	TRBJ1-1	TGTGCCAGTGGCAGAAACAGGGGCCACACTGAAGCTTTCTTT	CASGRNRGHTEAFF
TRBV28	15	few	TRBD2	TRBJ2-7	TGTGCCAGCAGGCCCGGGACTAGCGGCCCAGGGGAGCAGTACTTC	CASRPGTSGPGEQYF
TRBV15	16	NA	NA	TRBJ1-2	TGTGCCACCAGCAGAGATTTGGCAGGGGCTAACTATGGCTACACCTTC	CATSRDLAGANYGYTF
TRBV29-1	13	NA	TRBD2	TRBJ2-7	TGCAGCGTGGGACTAGCGGCACTTGGAGAGCAGTACTTC	CSVGLAALGEQYF
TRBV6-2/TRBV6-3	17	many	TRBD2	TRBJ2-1	TGTGCCAGCAGTTACAGACCGGGGGGGATCTCCTACAATGAGCAGTTCTTC	CASSYRPGGISYNEQFF
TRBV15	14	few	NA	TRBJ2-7	TGTGCCACCAGCCCTGGACAGTTCTCCTACGAGCAGTACTTC	CATSPGQFSYEQYF